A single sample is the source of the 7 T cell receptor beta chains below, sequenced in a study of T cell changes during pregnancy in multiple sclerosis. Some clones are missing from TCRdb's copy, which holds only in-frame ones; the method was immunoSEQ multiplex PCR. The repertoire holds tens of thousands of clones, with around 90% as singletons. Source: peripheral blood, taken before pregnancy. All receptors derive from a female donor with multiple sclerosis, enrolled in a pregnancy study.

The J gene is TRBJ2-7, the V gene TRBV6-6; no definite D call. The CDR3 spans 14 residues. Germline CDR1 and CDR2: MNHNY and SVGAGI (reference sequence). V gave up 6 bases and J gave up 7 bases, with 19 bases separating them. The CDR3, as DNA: TGTGCCAGCAGGACCAGCCCGGAACTAAGGGAGCAGTACTTC. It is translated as CASRTSPELREQYF.

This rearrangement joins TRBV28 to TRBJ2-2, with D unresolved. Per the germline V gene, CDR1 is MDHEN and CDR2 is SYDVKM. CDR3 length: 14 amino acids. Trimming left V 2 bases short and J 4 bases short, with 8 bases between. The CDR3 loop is CASSLAPGTGELFF. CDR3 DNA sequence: TGTGCCAGCAGTTTAGCGCCAGGCACCGGGGAGCTGTTTTTT.

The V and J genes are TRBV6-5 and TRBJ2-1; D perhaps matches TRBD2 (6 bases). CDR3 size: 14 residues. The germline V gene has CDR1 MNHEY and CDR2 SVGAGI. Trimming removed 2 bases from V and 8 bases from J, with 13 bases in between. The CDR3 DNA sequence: TGTGCCAGCAGTTACAAGACTAGTTCGGATGAGCAGTTCTTC. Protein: CASSYKTSSDEQFF.

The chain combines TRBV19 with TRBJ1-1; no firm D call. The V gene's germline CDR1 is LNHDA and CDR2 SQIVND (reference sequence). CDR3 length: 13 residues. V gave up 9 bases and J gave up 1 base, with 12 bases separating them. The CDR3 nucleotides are TGTGCCAGCATTAGTGGAGGGAACACTGAAGCTTTCTTT. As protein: CASISGGNTEAFF.

DNA of the CDR3: TGTGCCACCAGCAGAGACGGGCGGGGGTTAGAAGAGCAGTACTTC. Amino acids: CATSRDGRGLEEQYF. The genes are TRBV15 and TRBJ2-7, with 7 bases that match TRBD2. The CDR3 extends over 15 amino acids. J lost 7 bases, V lost 0 bases, and 9 bases had no gene match. Germline CDR1 reads LNHNV; CDR2 reads YYDKDF (reference sequence).

The DNA for the CDR3 is TGTGCCATCAGTGACCCGGGGAGGCATTACAATGAGCAGTTCTTC. This gives the protein CAISDPGRHYNEQFF. This chain joins TRBV10-3 and TRBJ2-1; maybe TRBD2 (6 bases). V gave up 3 bases and J gave up 4 bases, with 13 bases separating them. The CDR3 consists of 15 residues. In germline, CDR1 is ENHRY, CDR2 SYGVKD.

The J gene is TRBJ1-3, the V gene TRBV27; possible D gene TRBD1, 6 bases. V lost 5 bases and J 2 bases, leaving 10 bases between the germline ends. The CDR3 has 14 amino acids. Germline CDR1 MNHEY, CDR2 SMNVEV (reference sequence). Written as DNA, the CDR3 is TGTGCCAGCAGTCAGCGACAGGCTGGAAACACCATATATTTT. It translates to CASSQRQAGNTIYF.